The TCR beta chain described here comes from a study of shared clonotypes between healthy human individuals. Only a few counts were recorded for this clone. V was trimmed by 0 bases and J by 11 bases, leaving 13 bases between them. The CDR3 length is 13 residues. Germline-derived CDR1 and CDR2 are LGHNA and YSLEER. This was a deep-level run. TCRdb's table, derived via immunoSEQ multiplex PCR, lists solely in-frame clones and lacks some. Of 470,000 or so clones in the sample, approximately 78% are singletons; the top ten hold 9.5% to 15%. The source is a woman between 40 and 55 years old in good health. Some clones in this sample may be carry-over from other donors' samples. The chain recombines TRBV4-3 with TRBJ1-1; D unresolved. Material: PBMCs. The CDR3 region has the DNA TGCGCCAGCAGCCAAGACGACTTCCGGCAGGCTTTCTTT. Its translation is CASSQDDFRQAFF.